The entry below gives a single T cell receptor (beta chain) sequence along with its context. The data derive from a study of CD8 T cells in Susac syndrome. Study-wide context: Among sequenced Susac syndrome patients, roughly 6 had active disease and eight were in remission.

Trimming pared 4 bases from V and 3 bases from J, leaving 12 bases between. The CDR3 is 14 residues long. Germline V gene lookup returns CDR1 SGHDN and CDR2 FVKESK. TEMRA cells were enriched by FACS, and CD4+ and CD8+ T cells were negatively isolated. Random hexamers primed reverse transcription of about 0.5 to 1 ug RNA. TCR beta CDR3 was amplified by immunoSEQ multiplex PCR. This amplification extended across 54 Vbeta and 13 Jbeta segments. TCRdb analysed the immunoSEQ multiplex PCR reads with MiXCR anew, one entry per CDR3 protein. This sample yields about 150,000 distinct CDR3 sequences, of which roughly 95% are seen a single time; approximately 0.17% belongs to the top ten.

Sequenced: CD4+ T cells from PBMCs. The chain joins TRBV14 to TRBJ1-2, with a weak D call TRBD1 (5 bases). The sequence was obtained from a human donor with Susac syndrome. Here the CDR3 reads CASSLGGTDYGYTF. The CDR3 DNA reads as TGTGCCAGCAGCCTAGGCGGGACGGACTATGGCTACACCTTC. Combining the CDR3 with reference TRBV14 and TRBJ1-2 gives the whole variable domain EAGVTQFPSHSVIEKGQTVTLRCDPISGHDNLYWYRRVMGKEIKFLLHFVKESKQDESGMPNNRFLAERTGGTYSTLKVQPAELEDSGVYFCASSLGGTDYGYTFGSGTRLTVV.